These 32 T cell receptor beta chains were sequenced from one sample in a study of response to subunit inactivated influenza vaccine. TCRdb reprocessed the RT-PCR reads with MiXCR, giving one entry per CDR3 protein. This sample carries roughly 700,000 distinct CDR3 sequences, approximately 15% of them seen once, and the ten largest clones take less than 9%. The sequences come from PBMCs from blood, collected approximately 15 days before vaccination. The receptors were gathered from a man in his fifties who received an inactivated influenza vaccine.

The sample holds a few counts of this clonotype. CDR3 nucleotide sequence: TGTGCCAGCAGTGTTGCACAGCTGAACACTGAAGCTTTCTTT. Amino acids: CASSVAQLNTEAFF. The chain couples TRBV6-1 to TRBJ1-1; D gene uncertain. Germline lookup yields CDR1 MNHNS and CDR2 SASEGT. This CDR3 region has 14 residues. Trimming removed 4 bases at V and 0 bases at J, with 9 bases between.

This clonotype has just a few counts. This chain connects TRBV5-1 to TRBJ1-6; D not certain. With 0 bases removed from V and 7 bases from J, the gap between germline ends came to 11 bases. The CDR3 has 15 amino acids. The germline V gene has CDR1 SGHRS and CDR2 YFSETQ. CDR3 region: CASSLELAANSPLHF. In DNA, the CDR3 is TGCGCCAGCAGCTTGGAACTCGCTGCAAATTCACCCCTCCACTTT.

The CDR3 DNA is TGCAGTGCTAGGCGGACAATGAACACCGGGGAGCTGTTTTTT. Its translation: CSARRTMNTGELFF. The genes are TRBV20-1 and TRBJ2-2, with D possibly matching TRBD1 (5 bases). Trimming stripped 3 bases from V and 1 base from J, with 9 bases between. In germline, CDR1 is DFQATT, CDR2 SNEGSKA (reference sequence). The CDR3 is made up of 14 amino acids.

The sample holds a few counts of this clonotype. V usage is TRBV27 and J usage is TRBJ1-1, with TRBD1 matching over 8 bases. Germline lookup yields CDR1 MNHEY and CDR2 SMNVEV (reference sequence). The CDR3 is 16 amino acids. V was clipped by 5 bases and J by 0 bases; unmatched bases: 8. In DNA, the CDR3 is TGTGCCAGCAGTGCCGACAGGGGTCCCATGAACACTGAAGCTTTCTTT. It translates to CASSADRGPMNTEAFF.

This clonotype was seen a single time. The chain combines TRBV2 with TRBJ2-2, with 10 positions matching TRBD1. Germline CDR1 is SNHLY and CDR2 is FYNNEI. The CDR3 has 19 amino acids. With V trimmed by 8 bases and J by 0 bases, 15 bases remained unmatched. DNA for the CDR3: TGTGCCAGCTGCAATATTCGGACAGGGGGGGGTCCGAACACCGGGGAGCTGTTTTTT. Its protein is CASCNIRTGGGPNTGELFF.

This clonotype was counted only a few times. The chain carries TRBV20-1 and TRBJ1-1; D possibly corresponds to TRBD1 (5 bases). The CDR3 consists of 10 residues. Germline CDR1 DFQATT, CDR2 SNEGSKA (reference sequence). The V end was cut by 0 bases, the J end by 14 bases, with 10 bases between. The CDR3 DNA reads TGCAGTGCTAGAGAGACGGAGGGGTTCTTT. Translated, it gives CSARETEGFF.

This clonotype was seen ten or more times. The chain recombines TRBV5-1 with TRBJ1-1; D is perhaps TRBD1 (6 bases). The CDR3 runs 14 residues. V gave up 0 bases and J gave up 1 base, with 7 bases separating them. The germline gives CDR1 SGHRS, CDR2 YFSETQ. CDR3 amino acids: CASSLVGQNTEAFF. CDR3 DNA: TGCGCCAGCAGCTTGGTGGGACAGAACACTGAAGCTTTCTTT. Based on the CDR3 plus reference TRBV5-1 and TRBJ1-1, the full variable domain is KAGVTQTPRYLIKTRGQQVTLSCSPISGHRSVSWYQQTPGQGLQFLFEYFSETQRNKGNFPGRFSGRQFSNSRSEMNVSTLELGDSALYLCASSLVGQNTEAFFGQGTRLTVV.

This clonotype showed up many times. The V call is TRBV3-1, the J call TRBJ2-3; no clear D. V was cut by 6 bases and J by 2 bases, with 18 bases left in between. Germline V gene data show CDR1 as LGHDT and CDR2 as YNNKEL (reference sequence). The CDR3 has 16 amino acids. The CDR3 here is CASSAKTYSITDTQYF. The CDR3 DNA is TGTGCCAGCAGTGCCAAGACTTACAGCATCACAGATACGCAGTATTTT.

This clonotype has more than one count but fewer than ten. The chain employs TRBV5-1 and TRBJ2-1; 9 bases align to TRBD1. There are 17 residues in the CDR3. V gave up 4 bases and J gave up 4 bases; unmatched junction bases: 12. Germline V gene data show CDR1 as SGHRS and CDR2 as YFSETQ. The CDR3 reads CASSRLLGQGLYNEQFF. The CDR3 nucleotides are TGCGCCAGCAGCCGCTTATTGGGACAGGGACTTTACAATGAGCAGTTCTTC.

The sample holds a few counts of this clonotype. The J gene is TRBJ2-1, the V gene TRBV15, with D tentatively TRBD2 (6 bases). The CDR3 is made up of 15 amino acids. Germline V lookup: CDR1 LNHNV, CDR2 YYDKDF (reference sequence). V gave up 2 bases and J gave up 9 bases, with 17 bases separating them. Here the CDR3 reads CATSRRIAEKAEQFF. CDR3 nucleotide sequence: TGTGCCACCAGCAGAAGGATAGCGGAGAAGGCTGAGCAGTTCTTC.

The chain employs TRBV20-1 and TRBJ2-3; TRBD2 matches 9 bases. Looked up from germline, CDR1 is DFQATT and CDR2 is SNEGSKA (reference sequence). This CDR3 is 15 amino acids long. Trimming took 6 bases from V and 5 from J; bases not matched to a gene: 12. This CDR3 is CSASPLAGALDTQYF. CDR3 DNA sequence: TGCAGTGCCAGCCCCTTAGCGGGGGCCTTAGATACGCAGTATTTT.

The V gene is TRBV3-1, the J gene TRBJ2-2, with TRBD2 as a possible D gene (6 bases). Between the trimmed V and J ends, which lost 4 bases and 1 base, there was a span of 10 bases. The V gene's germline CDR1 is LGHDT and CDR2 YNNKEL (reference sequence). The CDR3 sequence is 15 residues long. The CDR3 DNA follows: TGTGCCAGCAGCCGGGGACTCTTGAACACCGGGGAGCTGTTTTTT. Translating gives CASSRGLLNTGELFF.

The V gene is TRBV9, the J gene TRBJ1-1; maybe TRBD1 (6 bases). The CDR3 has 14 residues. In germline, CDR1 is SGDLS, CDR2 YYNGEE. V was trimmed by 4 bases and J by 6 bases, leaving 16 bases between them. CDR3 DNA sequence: TGTGCCAGCAGCTCCCGGACAGACGGCTCTGAAGCTTTCTTT. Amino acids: CASSSRTDGSEAFF.

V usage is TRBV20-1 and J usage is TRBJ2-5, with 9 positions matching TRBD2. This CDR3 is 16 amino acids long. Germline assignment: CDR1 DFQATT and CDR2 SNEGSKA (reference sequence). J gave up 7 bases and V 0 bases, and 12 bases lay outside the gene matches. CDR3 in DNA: TGCAGTGCTAGAGAATCCCATAGCGGGAGCGGGTGGACCCAGTACTTC. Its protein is CSARESHSGSGWTQYF.

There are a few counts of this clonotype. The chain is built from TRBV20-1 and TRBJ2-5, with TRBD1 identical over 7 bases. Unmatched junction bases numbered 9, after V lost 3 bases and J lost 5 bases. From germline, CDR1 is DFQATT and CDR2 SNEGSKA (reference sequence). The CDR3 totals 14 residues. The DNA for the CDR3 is TGCAGTGCTAGGGCAACAGGGGCGCGGGAGACCCAGTACTTC. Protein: CSARATGARETQYF.

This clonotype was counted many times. The CDR3 protein is CASSPVGKETQYF. The CDR3 DNA is TGCGCCAGCAGCCCGGTGGGGAAGGAGACCCAGTACTTC. The J gene is TRBJ2-5, the V gene TRBV5-1; no clear D. The V gene lost 4 bases and the J gene lost 5 bases, with 12 bases spanning the gap. CDR1 and CDR2 from the germline V gene are SGHRS and YFSETQ. This CDR3 spans 13 amino acids.

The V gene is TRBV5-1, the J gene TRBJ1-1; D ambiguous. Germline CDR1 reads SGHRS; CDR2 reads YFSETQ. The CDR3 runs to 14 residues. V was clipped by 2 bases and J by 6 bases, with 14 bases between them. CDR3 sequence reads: CASSFKGNNPEAFF. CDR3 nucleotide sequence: TGCGCCAGCAGCTTTAAGGGAAACAACCCTGAAGCTTTCTTT.

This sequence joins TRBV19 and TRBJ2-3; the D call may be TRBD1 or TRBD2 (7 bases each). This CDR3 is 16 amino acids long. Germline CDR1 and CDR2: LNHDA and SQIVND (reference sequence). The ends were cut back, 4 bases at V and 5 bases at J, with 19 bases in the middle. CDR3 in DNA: TGTGCCAGTAGTAGAAGGGGGCGCGGGGGTGTAGATACGCAGTATTTT. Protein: CASSRRGRGGVDTQYF.

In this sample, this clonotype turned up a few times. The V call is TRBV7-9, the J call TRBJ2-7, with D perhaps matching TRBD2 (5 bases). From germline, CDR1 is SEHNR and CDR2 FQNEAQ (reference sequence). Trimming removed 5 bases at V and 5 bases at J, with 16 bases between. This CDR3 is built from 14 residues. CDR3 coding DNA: TGTGCCAGCAGCGAAGTTGAGGGCCGAGACGAGCAGTACTTC. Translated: CASSEVEGRDEQYF.

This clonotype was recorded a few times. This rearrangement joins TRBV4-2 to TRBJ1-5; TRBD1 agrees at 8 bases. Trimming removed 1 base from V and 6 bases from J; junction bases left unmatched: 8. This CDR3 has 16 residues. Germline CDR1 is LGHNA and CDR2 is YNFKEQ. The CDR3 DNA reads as TGTGCCAGCAGCCAAGGTACAGGGGGTCGTGGTCAGCCCCAGCATTTT. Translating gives CASSQGTGGRGQPQHF.

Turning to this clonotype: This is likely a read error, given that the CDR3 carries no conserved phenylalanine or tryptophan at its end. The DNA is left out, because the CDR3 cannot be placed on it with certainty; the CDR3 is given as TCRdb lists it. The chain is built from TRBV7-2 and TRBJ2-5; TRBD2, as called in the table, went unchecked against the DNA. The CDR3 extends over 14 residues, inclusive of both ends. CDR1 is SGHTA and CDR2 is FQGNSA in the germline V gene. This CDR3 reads CASSLPGTSGRLFY.

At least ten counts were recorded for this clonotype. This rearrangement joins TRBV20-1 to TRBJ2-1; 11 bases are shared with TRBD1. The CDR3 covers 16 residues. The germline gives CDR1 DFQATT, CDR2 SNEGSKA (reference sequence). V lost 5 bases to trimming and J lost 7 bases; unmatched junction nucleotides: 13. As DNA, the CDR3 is TGCAGTGCTCCGCTTAGGGGGACAGGGGGTGGAAATGAGCAGTTCTTC. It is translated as CSAPLRGTGGGNEQFF.

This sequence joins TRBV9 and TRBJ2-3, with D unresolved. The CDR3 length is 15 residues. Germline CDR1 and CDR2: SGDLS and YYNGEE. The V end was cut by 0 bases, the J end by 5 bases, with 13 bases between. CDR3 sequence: CASSVGGLSGDTQYF. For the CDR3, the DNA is TGTGCCAGCAGCGTAGGAGGTCTTTCTGGAGATACGCAGTATTTT.

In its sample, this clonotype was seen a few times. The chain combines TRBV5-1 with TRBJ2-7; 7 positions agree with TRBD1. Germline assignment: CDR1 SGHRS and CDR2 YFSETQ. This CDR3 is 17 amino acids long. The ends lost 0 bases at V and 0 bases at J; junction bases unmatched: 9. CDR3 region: CASSLAETGPFSYEQYF. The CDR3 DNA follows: TGCGCCAGCAGCTTGGCCGAGACAGGGCCCTTCTCCTACGAGCAGTACTTC.

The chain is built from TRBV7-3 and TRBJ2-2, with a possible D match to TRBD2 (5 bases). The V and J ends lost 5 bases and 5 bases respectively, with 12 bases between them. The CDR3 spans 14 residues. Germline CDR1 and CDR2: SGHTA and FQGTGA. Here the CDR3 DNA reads TGTGCCAGCAGCGCCCCTACTAGGACCGGGGAGCTGTTTTTT. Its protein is CASSAPTRTGELFF. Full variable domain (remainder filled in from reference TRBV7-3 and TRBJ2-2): GAGVSQTPSNKVTEKGKYVELRCDPISGHTALYWYRQSLGQGPEFLIYFQGTGAADDSGLPNDRFFAVRPEGSVSTLKIQRTERGDSAVYLCASSAPTRTGELFFGEGSRLTVL.

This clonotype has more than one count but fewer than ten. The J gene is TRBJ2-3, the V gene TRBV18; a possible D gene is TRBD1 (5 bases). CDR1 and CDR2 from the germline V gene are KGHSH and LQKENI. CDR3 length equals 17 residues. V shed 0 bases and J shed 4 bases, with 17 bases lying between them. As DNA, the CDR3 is TGTGCCAGCTCACCACCGGTGGACACCTCCGGGTCAGATACGCAGTATTTT. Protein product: CASSPPVDTSGSDTQYF.

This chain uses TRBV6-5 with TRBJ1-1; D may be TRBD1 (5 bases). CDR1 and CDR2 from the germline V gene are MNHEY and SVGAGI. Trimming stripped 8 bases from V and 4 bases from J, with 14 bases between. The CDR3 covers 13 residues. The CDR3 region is CASHGQGTTEAFF. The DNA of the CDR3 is TGTGCCAGCCACGGCCAGGGTACCACTGAAGCTTTCTTT.

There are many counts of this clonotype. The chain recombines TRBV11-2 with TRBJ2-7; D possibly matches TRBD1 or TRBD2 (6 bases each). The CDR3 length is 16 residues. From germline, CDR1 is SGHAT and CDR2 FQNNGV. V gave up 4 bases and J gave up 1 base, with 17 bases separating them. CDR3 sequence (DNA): TGTGCCAGCAGCTCTCCCTCGGGGGCAATTTCCTACGAGCAGTACTTC. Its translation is CASSSPSGAISYEQYF.

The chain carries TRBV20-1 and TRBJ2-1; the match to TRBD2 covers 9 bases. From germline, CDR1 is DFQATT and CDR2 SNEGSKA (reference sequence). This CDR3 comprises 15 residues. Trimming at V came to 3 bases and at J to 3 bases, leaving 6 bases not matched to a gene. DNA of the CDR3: TGCAGTGCTAGGCCGACTAGCGGATTCTACAATGAGCAGTTCTTC. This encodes CSARPTSGFYNEQFF.

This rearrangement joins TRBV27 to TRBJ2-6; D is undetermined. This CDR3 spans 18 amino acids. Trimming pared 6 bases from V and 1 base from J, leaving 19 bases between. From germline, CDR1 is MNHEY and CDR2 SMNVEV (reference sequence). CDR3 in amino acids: CASRDPAATMSGANVLTF. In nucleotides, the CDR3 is TGTGCCAGCAGGGACCCCGCAGCCACGATGTCTGGGGCCAACGTCCTGACTTTC.

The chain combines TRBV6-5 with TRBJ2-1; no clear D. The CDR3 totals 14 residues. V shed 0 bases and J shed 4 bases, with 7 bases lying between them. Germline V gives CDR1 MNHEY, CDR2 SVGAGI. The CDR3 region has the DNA TGTGCCAGCAGTTACTCCTCGGTGTACAATGAGCAGTTCTTC. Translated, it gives CASSYSSVYNEQFF.

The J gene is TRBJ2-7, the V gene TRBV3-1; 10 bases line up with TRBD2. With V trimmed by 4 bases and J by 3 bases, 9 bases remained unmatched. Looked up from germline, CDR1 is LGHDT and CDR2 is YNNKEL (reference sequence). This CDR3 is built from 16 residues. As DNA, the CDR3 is TGTGCCAGCAGCCGGGAGCCTAGCGGGAGAGTCTACGAGCAGTACTTC. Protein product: CASSREPSGRVYEQYF.